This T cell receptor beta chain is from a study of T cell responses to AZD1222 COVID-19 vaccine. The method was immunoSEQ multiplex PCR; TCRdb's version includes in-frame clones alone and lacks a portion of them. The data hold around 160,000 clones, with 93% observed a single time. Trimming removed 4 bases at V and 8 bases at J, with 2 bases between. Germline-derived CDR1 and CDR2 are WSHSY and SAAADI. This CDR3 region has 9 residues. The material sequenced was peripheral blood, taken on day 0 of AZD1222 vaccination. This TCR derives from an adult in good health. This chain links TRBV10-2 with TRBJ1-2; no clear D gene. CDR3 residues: CASSGGYTF. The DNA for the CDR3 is TGCGCCAGCAGTGGGGGCTACACCTTC.